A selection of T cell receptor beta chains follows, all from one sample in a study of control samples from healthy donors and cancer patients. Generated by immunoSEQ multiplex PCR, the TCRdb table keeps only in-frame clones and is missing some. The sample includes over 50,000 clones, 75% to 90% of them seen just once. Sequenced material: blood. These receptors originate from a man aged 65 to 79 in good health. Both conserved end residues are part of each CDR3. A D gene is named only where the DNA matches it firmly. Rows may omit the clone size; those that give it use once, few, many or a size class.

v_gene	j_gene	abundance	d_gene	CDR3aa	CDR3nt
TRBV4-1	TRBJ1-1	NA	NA	CASSQGRTYLNTEAFF	TGCGCCAGCAGCCAGGGACGGACCTATTTGAACACTGAAGCTTTCTTT
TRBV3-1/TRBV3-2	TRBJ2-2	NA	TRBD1	CASSPRGTANTGELFF	TGTGCCAGCAGCCCTCGAGGGACAGCGAACACCGGGGAGCTGTTTTTT
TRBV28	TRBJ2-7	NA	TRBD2	CASSLQTSGSYEQYF	TGTGCCAGCAGTTTACAGACTAGCGGTTCCTACGAGCAGTACTTC
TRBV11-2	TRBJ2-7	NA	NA	CASSLGSTVGLTYEQYF	TGTGCCAGCAGCTTAGGTAGCACCGTGGGGCTAACCTACGAGCAGTACTTC
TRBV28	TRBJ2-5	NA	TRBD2	CASSFGGAGGETQYF	TGTGCCAGCAGTTTCGGGGGGGCTGGGGGAGAGACCCAGTACTTC
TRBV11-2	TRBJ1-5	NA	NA	CASSLDPNSNQPQHF	TGTGCCAGCAGCTTAGATCCGAATAGTAATCAGCCCCAGCATTTT
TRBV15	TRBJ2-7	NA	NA	CATSRDRAFEQYF	TGTGCCACCAGCAGAGACCGGGCCTTCGAGCAGTACTTC
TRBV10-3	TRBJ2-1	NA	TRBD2	CASRTSGQGGSYNEQFF	TGTGCCAGCAGGACTAGCGGGCAAGGCGGGTCCTACAATGAGCAGTTCTTC
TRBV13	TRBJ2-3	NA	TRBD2	CASSGGLAGRSTDTQYF	TGTGCCAGCAGCGGGGGACTAGCGGGGAGGAGCACAGATACGCAGTATTTT
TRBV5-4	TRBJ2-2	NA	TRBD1	CASSPGTGNTGELFF	TGTGCCAGCAGTCCCGGGACAGGGAACACCGGGGAGCTGTTTTTT
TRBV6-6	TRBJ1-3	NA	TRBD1	CASSLTEGAGNTIYF	TGTGCCAGCAGCCTTACGGAGGGGGCCGGAAACACCATATATTTT
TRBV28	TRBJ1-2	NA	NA	CASSPRQFFYGYTF	TGTGCCAGCAGTCCTAGACAGTTCTTCTATGGCTACACCTTC
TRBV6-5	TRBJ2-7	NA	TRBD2	CASSYSWGGSSYEQYF	TGTGCCAGCAGTTACTCCTGGGGCGGGAGCTCCTACGAGCAGTACTTC
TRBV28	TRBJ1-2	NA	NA	CASSRWSHYGYTF	TGTGCCAGCAGTAGATGGTCCCACTATGGCTACACCTTC
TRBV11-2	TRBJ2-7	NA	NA	CASSLTSDEQYF	TGTGCCAGCAGCTTAACAAGCGACGAGCAGTACTTC
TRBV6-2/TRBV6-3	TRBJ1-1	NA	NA	CASSYFGTQAFF	TGTGCCAGCAGTTACTTCGGGACGCAGGCTTTCTTT
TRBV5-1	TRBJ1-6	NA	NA	CASSFTGPYNSPLHF	TGCGCCAGCAGCTTTACCGGACCTTATAATTCACCCCTCCACTTT
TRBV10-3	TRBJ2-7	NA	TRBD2	CAISAGTSGGDYEQYF	TGTGCCATCAGTGCTGGAACTAGCGGGGGGGACTACGAGCAGTACTTC
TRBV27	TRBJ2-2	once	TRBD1	CASSPGQGISNTGELFF	TGTGCCAGCAGTCCGGGACAGGGAATTTCGAACACCGGGGAGCTGTTTTTT
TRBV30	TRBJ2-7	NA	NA	CAWRTPGTSSSYEQYF	TGTGCCTGGCGCACCCCCGGGACATCATCCTCCTACGAGCAGTACTTC
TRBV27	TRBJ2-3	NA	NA	CASSFSGFSSTDTQYF	TGTGCCAGCAGTTTCTCAGGTTTTTCCAGCACAGATACGCAGTATTTT
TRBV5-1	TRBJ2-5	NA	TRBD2	CASSRTSGGLQETQYF	TGCGCCAGCAGCCGGACTAGCGGGGGGCTCCAAGAGACCCAGTACTTC
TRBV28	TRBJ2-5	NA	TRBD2	CASSLSLAGGGETQYF	TGTGCCAGCAGTTTATCCCTAGCGGGGGGGGGAGAGACCCAGTACTTC
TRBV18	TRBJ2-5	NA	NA	CASSPAEVRQTQYF	TGTGCCAGCTCGCCTGCGGAGGTCCGGCAGACCCAGTACTTC
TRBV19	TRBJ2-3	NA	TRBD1	CASSELTGENTDTQYF	TGTGCCAGTAGCGAACTGACAGGGGAGAACACAGATACGCAGTATTTT
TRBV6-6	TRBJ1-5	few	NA	CASVTGGNSNQPQHF	TGTGCCTCAGTTACCGGGGGAAATAGCAATCAGCCCCAGCATTTT
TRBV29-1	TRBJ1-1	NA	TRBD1	CSVGDRGETAFF	TGCAGCGTTGGGGACAGGGGGGAGACAGCTTTCTTT
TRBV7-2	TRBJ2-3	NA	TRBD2	CASSYRVASGGLSTDTQYF	TGTGCCAGCAGCTACCGGGTGGCTAGCGGGGGGTTAAGCACAGATACGCAGTATTTT
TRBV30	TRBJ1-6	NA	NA	CAWSPANSPLHF	TGTGCCTGGAGTCCTGCGAATTCACCCCTCCACTTT
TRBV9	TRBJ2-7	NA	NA	CASSVDPSFSDEQYF	TGTGCCAGCAGCGTAGATCCCAGCTTCTCCGACGAGCAGTACTTC
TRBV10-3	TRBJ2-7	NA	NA	CAISESRGPGSYEQYF	TGTGCCATCAGTGAGTCGAGGGGTCCAGGCTCCTACGAGCAGTACTTC
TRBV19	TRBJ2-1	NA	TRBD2	CASSVTSGRNEQFF	TGTGCCAGTAGTGTTACTAGCGGGAGGAATGAGCAGTTCTTC
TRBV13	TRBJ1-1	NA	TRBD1	CASSPRARGPEAFF	TGTGCCAGCAGCCCGCGCGCTAGGGGGCCGGAAGCTTTCTTT
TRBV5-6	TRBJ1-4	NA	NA	CASSFGSRGTNEKLFF	TGTGCCAGCAGCTTTGGCTCCCGAGGAACTAATGAAAAACTGTTTTTT
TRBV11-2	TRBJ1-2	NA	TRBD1	CASSTGQGSGYTF	TGTGCCAGCAGCACGGGACAGGGCTCTGGCTACACCTTC
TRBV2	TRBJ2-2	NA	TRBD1	CASVRQGRVGELFF	TGTGCCAGCGTCAGACAGGGTCGGGTCGGGGAGCTGTTTTTT
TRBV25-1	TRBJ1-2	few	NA	CASSLVDGYTF	TGTGCCAGCAGTCTCGTGGATGGCTACACCTTC
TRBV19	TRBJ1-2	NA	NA	CASRERNGGYTF	TGTGCCAGTAGAGAGAGAAACGGTGGCTACACCTTC
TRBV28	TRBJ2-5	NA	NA	CASSLATGGGQETQYF	TGTGCCAGCAGTTTAGCGACAGGAGGGGGTCAAGAGACCCAGTACTTC
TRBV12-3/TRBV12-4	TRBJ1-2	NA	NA	CASSAGYGYTF	TGTGCCAGCAGTGCGGGCTATGGCTACACCTTC
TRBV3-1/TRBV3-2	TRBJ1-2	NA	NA	CASSHRGDYGYTF	TGTGCCAGCAGCCACCGGGGGGACTATGGCTACACCTTC
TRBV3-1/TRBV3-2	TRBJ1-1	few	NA	CASSQTYLNTEAFF	TGTGCCAGCAGCCAAACCTACTTGAACACTGAAGCTTTCTTT
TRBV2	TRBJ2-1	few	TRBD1	CASKTGTVYNEQFF	TGTGCCAGCAAGACCGGGACAGTCTACAATGAGCAGTTCTTC
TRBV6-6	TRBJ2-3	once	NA	CASEQGTDTQYF	TGTGCCAGCGAACAGGGCACAGATACGCAGTATTTT
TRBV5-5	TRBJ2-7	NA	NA	CASSYRGNLGDEQYF	TGTGCCAGCAGCTACCGGGGGAATCTAGGCGACGAGCAGTACTTC
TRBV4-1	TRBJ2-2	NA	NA	CASSQFAVSGGRNTGELFF	TGCGCCAGCAGCCAGTTCGCGGTTAGCGGAGGGAGGAACACCGGGGAGCTGTTTTTT
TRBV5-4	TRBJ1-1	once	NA	CASQGEDTEAFF	TGTGCCAGCCAAGGGGAAGACACTGAAGCTTTCTTT
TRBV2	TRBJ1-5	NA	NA	CASRRDSNQPQHF	TGTGCCAGCAGGCGGGATAGCAATCAGCCCCAGCATTTT